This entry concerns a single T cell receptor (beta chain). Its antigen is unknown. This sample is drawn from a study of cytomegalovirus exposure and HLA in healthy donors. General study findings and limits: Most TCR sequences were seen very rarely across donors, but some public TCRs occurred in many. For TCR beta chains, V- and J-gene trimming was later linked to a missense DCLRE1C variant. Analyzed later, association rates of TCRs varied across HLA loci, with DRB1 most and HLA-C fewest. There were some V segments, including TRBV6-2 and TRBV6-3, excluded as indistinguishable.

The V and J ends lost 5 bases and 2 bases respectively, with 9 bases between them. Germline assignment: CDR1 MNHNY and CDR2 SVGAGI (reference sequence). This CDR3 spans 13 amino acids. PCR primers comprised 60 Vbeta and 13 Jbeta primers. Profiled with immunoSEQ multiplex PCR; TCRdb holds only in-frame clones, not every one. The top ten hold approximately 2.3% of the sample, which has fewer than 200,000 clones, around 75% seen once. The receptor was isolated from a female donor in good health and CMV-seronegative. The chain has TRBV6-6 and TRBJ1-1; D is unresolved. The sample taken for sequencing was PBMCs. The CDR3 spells CASSLGENTEAFF. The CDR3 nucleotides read TGTGCCAGCAGTCTCGGGGAAAACACTGAAGCTTTCTTT.